This is a list of T cell receptor beta chains from one sample in a study of blood T cell repertoires in COVID-19. This table comes from immunoSEQ multiplex PCR, and its TCRdb copy is limited to in-frame clones, with some not included. The sample carries 210,000 or so clones, 70% to 90% recorded once. Sequencing was carried out using PBMCs or T cells enriched from blood (not recorded which). The receptors stem from a woman aged 35 to 49 with acute COVID-19. Each CDR3 is given with its conserved first and last residue. D genes are given only for firm matches. Clone size is given for some rows only: seen once, a few or many times, or a class if the clone is expanded.

. TRBJ2-2 TRBV27 . CASSLEKFTGELFF TGTGCCAGCAGTTTGGAGAAATTCACCGGGGAGCTGTTTTTT
. TRBJ1-2 TRBV19 . CASSIAGRANYGYTF TGTGCCAGTAGTATAGCAGGTCGAGCTAACTATGGCTACACCTTC
. TRBJ2-3 TRBV5-1 TRBD1 CASSSQGERTDTQYF TGCGCCAGCAGCAGCCAGGGGGAGAGGACAGATACGCAGTATTTT
. TRBJ1-5 TRBV28 . CASSNLVGNQPQHF TGTGCCAGCAGTAACTTAGTGGGCAATCAGCCCCAGCATTTT
. TRBJ2-7 TRBV9 . CASSVGGQGIYEQYF TGTGCCAGCAGCGTAGGCGGACAAGGGATTTACGAGCAGTACTTC
. TRBJ1-1 TRBV25-1 . CASSESLGAGTEAFF TGTGCCAGCAGTGAATCATTGGGGGCCGGCACTGAAGCTTTCTTT
few TRBJ1-1 TRBV13 TRBD1 CASRFTGQPEAFF TGTGCCAGCAGATTTACGGGACAGCCTGAAGCTTTCTTT
. TRBJ1-5 TRBV6-6 . CASSPSGGNQPQHF TGTGCCAGCAGCCCCTCAGGGGGCAATCAGCCCCAGCATTTT
. TRBJ2-2 TRBV7-9 TRBD1 CASRKGQVGELFF TGTGCCAGCAGGAAGGGACAGGTGGGGGAGCTGTTTTTT
. TRBJ1-3 TRBV28 TRBD1 CASCTGGRGNTIYF TGTGCCAGCTGTACAGGGGGCCGGGGAAACACCATATATTTT
. TRBJ1-2 TRBV10-3 TRBD1 CATRTGEDYGYTF TGTGCCACGAGGACAGGGGAAGACTATGGCTACACCTTC
once TRBJ2-3 TRBV7-9 TRBD1 CASSSYRGQQYF TGTGCCAGCAGCTCGTACAGGGGGCAGCAGTATTTT
. TRBJ1-3 TRBV5-1 . CASSADSSGNTIYF TGCGCCAGCAGCGCTGACAGTTCTGGAAACACCATATATTTT
once TRBJ2-5 TRBV12-3/TRBV12-4 . CASSRDSQETQYF TGTGCCAGCAGTCGGGACTCACAAGAGACCCAGTACTTC
. TRBJ1-1 TRBV18 TRBD1 CASSPPDRRNTEAFF TGTGCCAGCTCACCACCGGACAGGAGGAACACTGAAGCTTTCTTT
. TRBJ2-7 TRBV11-2 TRBD2 CASSLLAGGGEQYF TGTGCCAGCAGCTTACTAGCGGGAGGAGGGGAGCAGTACTTC
. TRBJ2-7 TRBV7-2 . CASSPRGAGSIYEQYF TGTGCCAGCAGTCCCCGCGGGGCAGGGAGTATTTACGAGCAGTACTTC
. TRBJ2-5 TRBV30 TRBD2 CAWAGGETQYF TGTGCCTGGGCGGGGGGCGAGACCCAGTACTTC
. TRBJ1-6 TRBV6-5 TRBD1 CASSWTGGDSPLHF TGTGCCAGCAGTTGGACAGGGGGCGATTCACCCCTCCACTTT
. TRBJ1-3 TRBV7-6 . CASSFKRLGQPSGNTIYF TGTGCCAGCAGCTTTAAACGTCTCGGACAGCCCTCTGGAAACACCATATATTTT
few TRBJ1-4 TRBV29-1 TRBD1 CSVWTGTDEKLFF TGCAGCGTCTGGACAGGGACGGATGAAAAACTGTTTTTT
. TRBJ2-1 TRBV9 TRBD2 CASSVGGGDRPHNEQFF TGTGCCAGCAGCGTCGGCGGGGGGGATCGTCCGCACAATGAGCAGTTCTTC
. TRBJ2-7 TRBV3-1/TRBV3-2 TRBD1 CASSQYEGQGAYEQYF TGTGCCAGCAGCCAGTATGAGGGACAGGGGGCCTACGAGCAGTACTTC
. TRBJ1-4 TRBV10-3 . CAISEKGTSNEKLFF TGTGCCATCAGTGAGAAGGGGACTTCAAATGAAAAACTGTTTTTT
. TRBJ2-2 TRBV9 . CASSATGNTGELFF TGTGCCAGCAGCGCGACAGGGAACACCGGGGAGCTGTTTTTT
. TRBJ1-3 TRBV28 TRBD1 CASSLSGTRYDRAGNTIYF TGTGCCAGCAGTTTATCGGGGACCCGATACGACAGGGCCGGAAACACCATATATTTT
. TRBJ2-5 TRBV18 . CASSPLGAQETQYF TGTGCCAGCTCACCTTTGGGAGCCCAAGAGACCCAGTACTTC
once TRBJ2-7 TRBV7-6 . CASSLLSPTYEQYF TGTGCCAGCAGCTTACTCTCCCCTACCTACGAGCAGTACTTC
. TRBJ2-4 TRBV7-8 . CASSPTGVSGTIQYF TGTGCCAGCAGCCCGACGGGGGTTTCGGGAACCATTCAGTACTTC
. TRBJ1-1 TRBV7-9 . CASSLGIGNTEAFF TGTGCCAGCAGCTTAGGTATCGGGAACACTGAAGCTTTCTTT
once TRBJ2-7 TRBV5-1 . CASSLAGLASSYEQYF TGCGCCAGCAGCTTGGCCGGGCTAGCGAGCTCCTACGAGCAGTACTTC
. TRBJ1-1 TRBV10-1 TRBD1 CASSKDRVVTEAFF TGCGCCAGCAGTAAGGACAGGGTTGTGACTGAAGCTTTCTTT
once TRBJ2-7 TRBV3-1/TRBV3-2 TRBD2 CASSPLTSGGSYEQYF TGTGCCAGCAGCCCCCTGACTAGCGGGGGTTCCTACGAGCAGTACTTC
. TRBJ2-4 TRBV11-3 . CASSLGSGRGAKNIQYF TGTGCCAGCAGCTTAGGATCTGGGAGAGGAGCCAAAAACATTCAGTACTTC
. TRBJ2-7 TRBV28 . CASSWARQSSYEQYF TGTGCCAGCAGTTGGGCCCGACAGAGCTCCTACGAGCAGTACTTC
. TRBJ2-2 TRBV6-5 . CASNLLGTGELFF TGTGCCAGCAACCTACTAGGAACCGGGGAGCTGTTTTTT
. TRBJ2-1 TRBV19 . CASNQGWSRNEQFF TGTGCCAGTAATCAGGGTTGGAGCCGCAATGAGCAGTTCTTC
. TRBJ2-7 TRBV3-1/TRBV3-2 TRBD1 CASSQDSLGQDNPYEQYF TGTGCCAGCAGCCAAGATAGTTTGGGACAGGATAACCCCTACGAGCAGTACTTC
. TRBJ1-1 TRBV5-6 TRBD1 CASSLQGGNTEAFF TGTGCCAGCAGCTTGCAGGGGGGGAACACTGAAGCTTTCTTT
few TRBJ1-5 TRBV24-1 TRBD1 CATSDSGTGGWPQHF TGTGCCACCAGTGATTCCGGGACAGGGGGCTGGCCCCAGCATTTT
. TRBJ2-1 TRBV9 . CASSVGGQSAEQFF TGTGCCAGCAGCGTAGGGGGACAAAGTGCTGAGCAGTTCTTC
. TRBJ1-3 TRBV6-5 . CASQGLSGNTIYF TGTGCCAGCCAGGGTCTGTCTGGAAACACCATATATTTT